This note documents a single T cell receptor beta chain sequence. No antigen is known for it. The data were taken from a study of identifying expanded T cells in peripheral blood. Overall study findings and caveats: Across healthy donors, higher total template counts meant significantly greater roughly two-week count variance.

Repertoires were generated with immunoSEQ multiplex PCR, while TCRdb's copy carries only in-frame clones and drops some. The sample shows tens of thousands of clones, 84% of them seen only once. Looked up from germline, CDR1 is SQVTM and CDR2 is ANQGSEA. This CDR3 contains 16 residues. The trim removed 5 bases at V and 0 bases at J, leaving 6 bases unmatched. The chain combines TRBV29-1 with TRBJ2-1; 11 nucleotides agree with TRBD2. This TCR came from a person aged 18-69 years in good health. Sequencing used blood. The CDR3 DNA follows: TGCAGCGTTCCACCCGGGACTAGCGGCTCCTACAATGAGCAGTTCTTC. Its protein is CSVPPGTSGSYNEQFF.